Below are 5 T cell receptor beta chains sequenced from a single sample in a study of shared clonotypes between healthy human individuals. Measured with immunoSEQ multiplex PCR; TCRdb has only the in-frame clones, and not every one. This table holds over a million clones, about 80% found once. Sequenced sample: memory CD4+ T cells from PBMCs. Subset in this sample: CD45RA-negative fraction. Receptor source: a young man in good health. Some clones in this sample may be carry-over from other donors' samples.

The V call is TRBV10-3, the J call TRBJ2-1; 8 nucleotides match TRBD2. CDR3 size: 17 residues. V lost 3 bases, J lost 7 bases, and 14 bases stayed unmatched. Germline values: CDR1 ENHRY, CDR2 SYGVKD. Written as DNA, the CDR3 is TGTGCCATCAGTGAAAGTAGCGGGATCACCTCATGGAATGAGCAGTTCTTC. Amino acid sequence: CAISESSGITSWNEQFF.

This clone has just one count. The rearrangement uses TRBV9 and TRBJ2-3; perhaps TRBD1 as D (6 bases). The CDR3 has 13 residues. V lost 2 bases and J lost 7, with 11 bases in between. Germline V gene sequence: CDR1 SGDLS, CDR2 YYNGEE. CDR3 coding DNA: TGTGCCAGCAGCGTCTTACAGGGAAATACGCAGTATTTT. Its translation is CASSVLQGNTQYF.

Details on this clone: A read error is the likely source, as a far larger clone sits one nucleotide away. The rearrangement joins TRBV2 to TRBJ1-2; the D is unclear. Trimming removed 4 bases from V and 3 bases from J, with 9 bases in between. The V gene's germline CDR1 is SNHLY and CDR2 FYNNEI. There are 13 residues in the CDR3. CDR3 sequence reads: CASSVEADYGYTF. In nucleotides, the CDR3 is TGTGCCAGCAGTGTAGAGGCAGACTATGGCTACACCTTC.

V is TRBV18 and J is TRBJ2-1, with D unclear. The germline CDR1 and CDR2 sequences are KGHSH and LQKENI. The CDR3 length is 15 residues. Trimming stripped 1 base from V and 4 bases from J, with 11 bases between. The CDR3 protein is CASSPRGLGYNEQFF. The CDR3 bases are TGTGCCAGCTCACCACGGGGTCTCGGGTACAATGAGCAGTTCTTC.

The chain links TRBV9 to TRBJ2-1, with D perhaps matching TRBD1 (6 bases). Germline assignment: CDR1 SGDLS and CDR2 YYNGEE. This CDR3 spans 16 amino acids. The germline V and J ends were trimmed by 0 bases and 2 bases, with 12 bases remaining between them. CDR3: CASSVVFRGPYNEQFF. In nucleotides, the CDR3 is TGTGCCAGCAGCGTAGTATTCAGGGGCCCCTACAATGAGCAGTTCTTC.